This T cell receptor (beta chain) was obtained from a study of blood T cell repertoires in COVID-19. Study overall: Whether acute or convalescent, the COVID-19 samples came from the United States, Italy and Spain. Nucleic acid was either cDNA or gDNA, and it came from T cells, B-cell-depleted T cells, or PBMCs.

The CDR3 extends over 15 amino acids. Germline CDR1 reads MNHNY; CDR2 reads SVGAGI (reference sequence). V lost 6 bases and J lost 6, with 18 bases in between. In the original analysis: Amplifying reference gene primers gave estimates of nucleated cell counts. Data came from immunoSEQ multiplex PCR; TCRdb stores just in-frame clones and leaves some out. V and J calls and clone size are copied from that table; D and trimming were computed from the DNA. The data hold tens of thousands of clones, with about 89% observed a single time. The sequence came from a human donor in a cohort sampled during active COVID-19. This chain joins TRBV6-6 and TRBJ1-5, with D perhaps matching TRBD1 (6 bases). Material for sequencing was peripheral blood. The CDR3 spells CASSLDRSGVQPQHF. The CDR3 nucleotides are TGTGCCAGCAGCCTCGACAGGTCCGGTGTTCAGCCCCAGCATTTT.